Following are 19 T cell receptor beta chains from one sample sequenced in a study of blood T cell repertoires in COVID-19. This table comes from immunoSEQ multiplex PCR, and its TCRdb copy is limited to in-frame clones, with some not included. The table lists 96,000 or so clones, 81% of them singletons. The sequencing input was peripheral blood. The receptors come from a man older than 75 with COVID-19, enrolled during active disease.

CDR3 residues: CASSYDSAGTEAFF. The CDR3 DNA reads as TGTGCCAGCAGTTACGACAGCGCTGGGACTGAAGCTTTCTTT. The rearrangement uses TRBV6-6 and TRBJ1-1; tentative D call: TRBD1 (5 bases). CDR1 is MNHNY and CDR2 is SVGAGI in the germline V gene (reference sequence). This CDR3 is 14 amino acids long. The germline V and J ends were trimmed by 2 bases and 5 bases, with 12 bases remaining between them.

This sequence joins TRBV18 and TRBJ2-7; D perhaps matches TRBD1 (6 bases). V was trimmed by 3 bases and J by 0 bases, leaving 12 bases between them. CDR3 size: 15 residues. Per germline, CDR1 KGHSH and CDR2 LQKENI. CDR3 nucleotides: TGTGCCAGCTCACCCAAAACAGGGTTCTCCTACGAGCAGTACTTC. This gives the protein CASSPKTGFSYEQYF.

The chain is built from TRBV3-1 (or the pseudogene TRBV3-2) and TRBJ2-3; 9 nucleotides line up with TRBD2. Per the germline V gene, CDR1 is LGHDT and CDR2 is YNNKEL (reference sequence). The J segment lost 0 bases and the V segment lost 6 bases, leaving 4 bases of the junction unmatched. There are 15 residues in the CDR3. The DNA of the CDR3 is TGTGCCAGCAGATTAGCGGGAGCTAGCACAGATACGCAGTATTTT. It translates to CASRLAGASTDTQYF.

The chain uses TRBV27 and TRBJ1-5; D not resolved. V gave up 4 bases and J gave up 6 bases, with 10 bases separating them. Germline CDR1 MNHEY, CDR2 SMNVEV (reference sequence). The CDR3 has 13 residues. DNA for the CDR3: TGTGCCAGCAGTTCCGGGGTGGGTCAGCCCCAGCATTTT. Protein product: CASSSGVGQPQHF.

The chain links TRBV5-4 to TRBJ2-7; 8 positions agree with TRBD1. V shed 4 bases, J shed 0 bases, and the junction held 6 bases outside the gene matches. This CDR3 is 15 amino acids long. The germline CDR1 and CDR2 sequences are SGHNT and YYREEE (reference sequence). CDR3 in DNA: TGTGCCAGCAGCCAGGACAGGGCTAGCTCCTACGAGCAGTACTTC. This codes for CASSQDRASSYEQYF.

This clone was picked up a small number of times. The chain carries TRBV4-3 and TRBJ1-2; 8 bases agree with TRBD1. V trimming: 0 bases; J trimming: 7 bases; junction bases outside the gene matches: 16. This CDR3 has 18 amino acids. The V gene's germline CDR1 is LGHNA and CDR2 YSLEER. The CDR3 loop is CASSQDSVYDRGVGGYTF. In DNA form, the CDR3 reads TGCGCCAGCAGCCAAGATTCTGTATACGACAGGGGAGTTGGTGGCTACACCTTC.

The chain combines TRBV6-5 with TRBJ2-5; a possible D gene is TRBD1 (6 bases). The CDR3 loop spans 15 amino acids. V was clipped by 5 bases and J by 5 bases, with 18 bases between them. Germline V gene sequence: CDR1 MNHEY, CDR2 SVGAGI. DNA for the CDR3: TGTGCCAGCAGTAGCTTGGACAGTGGGGGTGAGACCCAGTACTTC. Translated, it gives CASSSLDSGGETQYF.

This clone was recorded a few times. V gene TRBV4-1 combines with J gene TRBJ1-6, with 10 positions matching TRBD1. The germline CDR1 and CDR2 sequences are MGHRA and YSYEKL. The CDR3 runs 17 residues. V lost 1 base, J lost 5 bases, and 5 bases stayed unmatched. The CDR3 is CASSQVDRGPDNSPLHF. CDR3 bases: TGCGCCAGCAGCCAAGTTGACAGGGGGCCTGATAATTCACCCCTCCACTTT.

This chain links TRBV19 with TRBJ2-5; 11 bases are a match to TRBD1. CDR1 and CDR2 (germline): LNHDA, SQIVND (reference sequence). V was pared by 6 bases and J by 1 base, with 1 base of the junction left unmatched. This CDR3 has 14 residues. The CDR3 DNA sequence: TGTGCCAGTAGGGACAGGGGGCGCCAAGAGACCCAGTACTTC. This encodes CASRDRGRQETQYF.

The CDR3 region is CASSSGTGSPDTQYF. The CDR3 region has the DNA TGCGCCAGCAGCTCCGGGACAGGGTCTCCAGATACGCAGTATTTT. This rearrangement joins TRBV5-1 to TRBJ2-3; 9 bases are shared with TRBD1. The length of the CDR3 is 15 residues. J lost 4 bases, V lost 3 bases, and 6 bases had no gene match. CDR1 and CDR2 from the germline V gene are SGHRS and YFSETQ.

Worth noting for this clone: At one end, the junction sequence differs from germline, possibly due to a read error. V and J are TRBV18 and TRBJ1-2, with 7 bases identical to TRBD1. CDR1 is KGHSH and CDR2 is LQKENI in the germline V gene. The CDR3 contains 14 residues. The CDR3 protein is CAGSPEGALYGYTF. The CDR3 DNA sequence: TGTGCCGGCTCACCGGAGGGGGCCCTATATGGCTACACCTTC.

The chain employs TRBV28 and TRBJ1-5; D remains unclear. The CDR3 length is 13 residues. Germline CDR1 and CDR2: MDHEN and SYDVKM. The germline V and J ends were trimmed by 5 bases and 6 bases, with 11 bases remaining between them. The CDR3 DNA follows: TGTGCCAGCAGTGGCTCCCGAAGTCAGCCCCAGCATTTT. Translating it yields CASSGSRSQPQHF.

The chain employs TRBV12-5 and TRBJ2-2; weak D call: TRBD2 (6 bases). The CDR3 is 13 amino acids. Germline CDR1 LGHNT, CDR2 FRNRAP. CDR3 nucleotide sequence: TGTGCCACGAGGCGGGACTACACCGGGGAGCTGTTTTTT. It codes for CATRRDYTGELFF.

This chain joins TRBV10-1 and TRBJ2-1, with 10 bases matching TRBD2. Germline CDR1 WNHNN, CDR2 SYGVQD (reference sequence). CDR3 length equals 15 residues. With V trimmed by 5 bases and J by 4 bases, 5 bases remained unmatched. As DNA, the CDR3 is TGCGCCAGCAGTTCAGGTAGCGGGAGGTACAATGAGCAGTTCTTC. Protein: CASSSGSGRYNEQFF.

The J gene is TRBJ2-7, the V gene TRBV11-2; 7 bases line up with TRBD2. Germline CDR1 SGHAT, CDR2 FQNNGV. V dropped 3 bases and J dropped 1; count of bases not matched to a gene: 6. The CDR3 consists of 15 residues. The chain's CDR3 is CASSFGAGLSYEQYF. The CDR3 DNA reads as TGTGCCAGCAGCTTTGGGGCGGGACTATCCTACGAGCAGTACTTC.

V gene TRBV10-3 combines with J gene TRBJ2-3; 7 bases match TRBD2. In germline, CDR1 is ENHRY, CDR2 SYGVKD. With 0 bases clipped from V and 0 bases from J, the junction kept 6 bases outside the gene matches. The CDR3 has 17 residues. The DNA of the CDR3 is TGTGCCATCAGTGAGTCGACGGGGAGGGCTAGCACAGATACGCAGTATTTT. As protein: CAISESTGRASTDTQYF.

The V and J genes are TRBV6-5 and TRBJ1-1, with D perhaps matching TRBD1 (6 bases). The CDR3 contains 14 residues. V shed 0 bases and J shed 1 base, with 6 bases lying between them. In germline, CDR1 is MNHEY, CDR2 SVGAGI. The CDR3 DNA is TGTGCCAGCAGTTACTCACAGGGGAACACTGAAGCTTTCTTT. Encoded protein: CASSYSQGNTEAFF.

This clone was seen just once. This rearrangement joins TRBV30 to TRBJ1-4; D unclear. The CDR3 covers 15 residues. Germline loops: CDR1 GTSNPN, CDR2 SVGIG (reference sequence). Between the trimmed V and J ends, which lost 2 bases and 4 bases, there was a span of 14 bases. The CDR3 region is CAWSLPRHVNEKLFF. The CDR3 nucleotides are TGTGCCTGGAGTCTGCCGAGACACGTTAATGAAAAACTGTTTTTT.

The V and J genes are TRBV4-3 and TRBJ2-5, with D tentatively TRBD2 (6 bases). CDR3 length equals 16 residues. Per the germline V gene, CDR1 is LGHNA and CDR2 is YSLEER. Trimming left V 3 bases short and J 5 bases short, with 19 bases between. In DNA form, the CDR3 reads TGCGCCAGCAGCCAGGTTAACCAGGGTGGAGGGGAGACCCAGTACTTC. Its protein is CASSQVNQGGGETQYF.